This record concerns one T cell receptor beta chain sequence. This sample is part of a study of OX40 agonist ivuxolimab in advanced cancers. Background on the study: Mean age roughly 65 years, range roughly 23 to 79; around 80% male. Partial responses were achieved by three patients, one with hepatocellular carcinoma and two with cutaneous melanoma.

The assay was immunoSEQ multiplex PCR, and TCRdb's table has in-frame clones only and misses some. Of about 85,000 clones in the sample, approximately 86% are singletons; the top ten hold roughly 2%. Samples were taken at baseline and on day 1 of cycles 4 and 7. Germline-derived CDR1 and CDR2 are MDHEN and SYDVKM. V dropped 5 bases and J dropped 5 bases, with 12 bases sitting between them. CDR3 length: 13 residues. The rearrangement joins TRBV28 to TRBJ2-5; the D is unclear. The TCR sequence derives from an adult with an advanced solid tumor such as melanoma, head and neck, liver or kidney cancer. Here the sequenced sample was CD4+ or CD8+ T cells sorted from blood, taken in a trial of the OX40 agonist ivuxolimab. CDR3 in DNA: TGTGCCAGCAGTACTCTAGAGATGGAGACCCAGTACTTC. This translates into CASSTLEMETQYF. Full variable domain (missing parts from reference TRBV28 and TRBJ2-5): DVKVTQSSRYLVKRTGEKVFLECVQDMDHENMFWYRQDPGLGLRLIYFSYDVKMKEKGDIPEGYSVSREKKERFSLILESASTNQTSMYLCASSTLEMETQYFGPGTRLLVL.